A single sample gave rise to the 13 T cell receptor beta chains below, sequenced in a study of blood T cell repertoires in COVID-19. The assay was immunoSEQ multiplex PCR, and TCRdb's table has in-frame clones only and misses some. The sample carries some 200,000 clones, just over 85% recorded once. Input material: peripheral blood. The receptors come from a man between 18 and 29 years old with active or convalescent COVID-19.

V gene TRBV6-6 combines with J gene TRBJ2-2; 10 nucleotides match TRBD2. The CDR3 has 15 amino acids. Germline V CDR1 and CDR2: MNHNY, SVGAGI (reference sequence). The J segment lost 5 bases and the V segment lost 4 bases, leaving 4 bases of the junction unmatched. The CDR3 DNA reads TGTGCCAGCAGTTCCCTAGCGGGAGTAACCGGGGAGCTGTTTTTT. Translated, it gives CASSSLAGVTGELFF.

This rearrangement joins TRBV5-4 to TRBJ2-3; maybe TRBD1 (5 bases). The CDR3 runs 13 residues. V was trimmed by 7 bases and J by 4 bases, leaving 13 bases between them. CDR1 is SGHNT, CDR2 YYREEE, per germline (reference sequence). Here the CDR3 reads CASGPRVADTQYF. CDR3 DNA: TGTGCCAGCGGCCCCAGGGTGGCAGATACGCAGTATTTT. The whole variable domain, remainder taken from reference TRBV5-4 and TRBJ2-3, is ETGVTQSPTHLIKTRGQQVTLRCSSQSGHNTVSWYQQALGQGPQFIFQYYREEENGRGNFPPRFSGLQFPNYSSELNVNALELDDSALYLCASGPRVADTQYFGPGTRLTVL.

In its sample, this clone was seen once. The V gene is TRBV5-1, the J gene TRBJ1-2; TRBD1 agrees at 7 bases. Germline CDR1 SGHRS, CDR2 YFSETQ. Losses at the gene ends were 1 base for V and 3 bases for J; bases not matched to a gene: 0. The CDR3 consists of 13 residues. The CDR3 coding sequence is TGCGCCAGCAGCTTGACAGGGGACTATGGCTACACCTTC. Amino acids: CASSLTGDYGYTF.

The chain recombines TRBV6-5 with TRBJ1-1, with D possibly TRBD1 on 5 matching bases. The V gene's germline CDR1 is MNHEY and CDR2 SVGAGI. The CDR3 runs 15 residues. V was shortened by 7 bases and J by 1 base, with 16 bases between the two germline ends. DNA for the CDR3: TGTGCCAGCACCGAACGCGCGGGGGGGAACACTGAAGCTTTCTTT. Amino acids: CASTERAGGNTEAFF.

The rearrangement joins TRBV18 to TRBJ2-7; 9 positions match TRBD1. After removal of 3 bases from V and 5 bases from J, the junction contained 8 bases not matched to a gene. The CDR3 consists of 15 residues. Germline V gene lookup returns CDR1 KGHSH and CDR2 LQKENI. The CDR3 sequence is CASSPGQGFLNEQYF. The CDR3 bases are TGTGCCAGCTCACCGGGACAGGGCTTCTTAAACGAGCAGTACTTC.

V gene TRBV19 combines with J gene TRBJ2-7, with TRBD1 identical over 10 bases. Losses at the gene ends were 3 bases for V and 2 bases for J; bases not matched to a gene: 4. This CDR3 has 15 amino acids. Germline CDR1 reads LNHDA; CDR2 reads SQIVND (reference sequence). The CDR3 sequence is CASSIQGQGTYEQYF. CDR3 nucleotide sequence: TGTGCCAGTAGTATTCAGGGACAGGGGACCTACGAGCAGTACTTC. Full variable domain (missing parts from reference TRBV19 and TRBJ2-7): DGGITQSPKYLFRKEGQNVTLSCEQNLNHDAMYWYRQDPGQGLRLIYYSQIVNDFQKGDIAEGYSVSREKKESFPLTVTSAQKNPTAFYLCASSIQGQGTYEQYFGPGTRLTVT.

The chain joins TRBV28 to TRBJ1-4; 10 positions agree with TRBD1. The CDR3 has 12 amino acids. CDR1 is MDHEN and CDR2 is SYDVKM in the germline V gene. V lost 8 bases and J lost 8; bases outside the gene matches: 2. The CDR3 loop reads CASGQGGEKLFF. For the CDR3, the DNA is TGTGCCAGCGGACAGGGGGGAGAAAAACTGTTTTTT.

The gene calls are TRBV11-2 and TRBJ1-4, with D possibly TRBD1 on 5 matching bases. The germline V gene has CDR1 SGHAT and CDR2 FQNNGV. The CDR3 runs to 14 residues. The V gene lost 4 bases and the J gene lost 5 bases, with 11 bases spanning the gap. CDR3 sequence: CASSSLGPNEKLFF. For the CDR3, the DNA is TGTGCCAGCAGCTCCCTGGGGCCAAATGAAAAACTGTTTTTT.

The chain joins TRBV30 to TRBJ1-5, with unresolved D. This CDR3 spans 15 amino acids. The V and J ends lost 3 bases and 0 bases respectively, with 12 bases between them. CDR1 GTSNPN and CDR2 SVGIG come from the germline V gene (reference sequence). DNA of the CDR3: TGTGCCTGGAGCCCCGCGGGGAATAGCAATCAGCCCCAGCATTTT. Translating it yields CAWSPAGNSNQPQHF.

The V call is TRBV6-6, the J call TRBJ1-2; TRBD1 is a possible D gene (5 bases). Trimming left V 0 bases short and J 5 bases short, with 10 bases between. CDR1 and CDR2 (germline): MNHNY, SVGAGI (reference sequence). CDR3 length equals 14 residues. The DNA of the CDR3 is TGTGCCAGCAGTTACTCGGCAGGGAAGTATGGCTACACCTTC. This codes for CASSYSAGKYGYTF.

This chain uses TRBV5-3 with TRBJ2-1; 10 bases fit TRBD1. TRBV5-3 is recorded as an ORF, its role being uncertain. The CDR3 spans 17 residues. V dropped 8 bases and J dropped 0; count of bases not matched to a gene: 11. The CDR3 spells CARTGTGDFSSYNEQFF. The DNA for the CDR3 is TGTGCCAGGACCGGGACAGGGGATTTCAGCTCCTACAATGAGCAGTTCTTC.

The chain links TRBV5-8 to TRBJ2-5; TRBD2 matches 10 bases. V gave up 4 bases and J gave up 4 bases; unmatched junction bases: 4. This CDR3 is 14 amino acids long. CDR1 and CDR2 (germline): SGHTS, YDEGEE. CDR3 sequence (DNA): TGTGCCAGCAGCAAGGGACTAGCGCGAGAGACCCAGTACTTC. This translates into CASSKGLARETQYF.

This clone was detected only once. The gene calls are TRBV6-5 and TRBJ1-5; D gene uncertain. The germline CDR1 and CDR2 sequences are MNHEY and SVGAGI. V lost 6 bases and J lost 0, with 12 bases in between. The CDR3 spans 15 residues. The CDR3 region is CASRKRGFSNQPQHF. CDR3 nucleotide sequence: TGTGCCAGCAGAAAACGGGGATTTAGCAATCAGCCCCAGCATTTT.